This T cell receptor (beta chain) is from a study of blood T cell repertoires in COVID-19. Overall study: The origin of the acute and convalescent COVID-19 samples was the United States, Italy and Spain. PBMCs, B-cell-depleted T cells, or T cells were the source of the cDNA or gDNA that made up the material.

This clone was seen just once. The germline V gene has CDR1 SGHNT and CDR2 YYREEE (reference sequence). V shed 4 bases and J shed 5 bases, with 12 bases lying between them. There are 13 residues in the CDR3. As handled by the study authors: Using reference gene primer amplification, nucleated cell counts were estimated. Only in-frame clones appear in the TCRdb table, and some are missing; sequencing was by immunoSEQ multiplex PCR. V and J calls and clone size are given by that table; D and trimming were obtained from the DNA. The sample contains 150,000 or so clones, about 87% of which appear only once.

The receptor comes from an elderly man with acute or convalescent COVID-19. Sequenced input: peripheral blood. This sequence joins TRBV5-4 and TRBJ2-5; possible D gene TRBD1, 5 bases. CDR3 region: CASSRDPGETQYF. CDR3 DNA: TGTGCCAGCAGCCGCGACCCAGGGGAGACCCAGTACTTC.